Listed below are T cell receptor beta chains from one sample, sequenced in a study of blood T cells in healthy people across ages. From the 5' RACE reads, TCRdb called clonotypes with MiXCR, one entry per CDR3 protein. The sample lists some 1.8 million distinct CDR3 sequences, about two fifths seen once, with around 23% in the top ten. Input material: blood. These receptor sequences come from a human donor in good health. The conserved cysteine and the conserved F or W are not part of the CDR3 here.

v_call	j_call	cdr3_aa
TRBV9	TRBJ2-1	TSSVGARSSYNGQF
TRBV18	TRBJ1-1	ASSIRGDTEAF
TRBV27	TRBJ2-5	ASSLSWYGETQY
TRBV6-2/TRBV6-3	TRBJ1-5	ASSTTGPGMPQH
TRBV29-1	TRBJ1-2	SVEDDRGHNGYT
TRBV7-9	TRBJ1-1	ASSSLQGGNTEAF
TRBV5-1	TRBJ1-4	ASSLEGQALGYEKLF
TRBV7-3	TRBJ2-7	ASSPPGTGRLYEQY
TRBV28	TRBJ1-5	ASNGRQPQH
TRBV4-3	TRBJ2-1	ASSQEGTSNEQF
TRBV7-2	.	ASSLVVTGRNEQY
TRBV12-3/TRBV12-4	TRBJ2-5	ASSDRTGEETQY
TRBV4-1	TRBJ1-2	ASSQDLITLIYGYT
TRBV6-5	TRBJ2-7	ASRHRTGVLVEQY
TRBV6-2/TRBV6-3	TRBJ1-5	ASSSISGTETHSNQPQH
TRBV12-3/TRBV12-4	TRBJ2-6	ASSSEGVSGANVLT
TRBV5-6	TRBJ2-1	ASSLYSLSYEQF
TRBV29-1	TRBJ2-7	SVPTGTSYEQY
TRBV29-1	TRBJ2-1	SVESGQGGDEQF
TRBV2	TRBJ1-5	ASNGNLWGNQPQH
TRBV20-1	.	SASPMGLGAQETQY
TRBV5-8	TRBJ1-5	ASWDRRKGGVQPQH
TRBV5-5	TRBJ1-5	ASSFSGDRPQH
TRBV20-1	TRBJ2-5	SVGWGSETQY
TRBV4-1	TRBJ2-3	ASSQRRADTQY
TRBV7-9	TRBJ2-7	ASSLAARYEQY
TRBV20-1	TRBJ1-2	SARRGTEDYGYT
TRBV7-2	TRBJ2-7	ASTEQTGSYEQY
TRBV7-9	TRBJ2-7	ANSPKKSFYEQY
TRBV4-1	TRBJ2-7	ASRSGQGVDEQY
TRBV7-2	TRBJ2-3	ASSRERGPAGTQY
TRBV20-1	TRBJ1-2	SADDREAGYT
TRBV11-2	TRBJ2-2	ASGDRGTGELF
TRBV13	TRBJ2-3	ASSSRTSGGHTDTQY
TRBV7-9	TRBJ1-1	ASRGTGENTEAF
TRBV5-1	TRBJ1-2	ASSRDRARYT
TRBV5-1	TRBJ2-1	ASRLSPRNIYNEQF
TRBV7-2	.	ASNLTTDEQY
TRBV5-5	TRBJ2-3	ASSSTSPDTQY
TRBV6-5	TRBJ2-3	ASSILAGGTTDTQY
TRBV5-6	TRBJ1-4	ASSLAAPGMGEKLF
TRBV7-3	TRBJ2-1	ASSLSGLYYNEQF
TRBV6-5	TRBJ2-7	ASSSPESYEQY
TRBV9	TRBJ2-6	ASSRQPGEIVLT
TRBV4-3	TRBJ2-3	ASSQDGRKTQY
TRBV27	TRBJ2-1	ASSSLGGGQGNEQF
TRBV3-1	TRBJ1-2	ASSQQYRDTYYGYT
TRBV6-2/TRBV6-3	.	ASTHAARGRVKDYEQY
TRBV5-1	TRBJ1-2	ANSSGQGASGGYT